The 9 T cell receptor beta chains in this list originate from one sample, sequenced in a study of memory B cells and T cells in multiple sclerosis. CFSE-dim autoproliferating and CFSE-high non-proliferating T cells from unstimulated culture were sequenced separately. Replicate wells were pooled after six to eight days of stimulus-free culture of 5x10^7 CFSE-labeled PBMCs. Assay used: immunoSEQ multiplex PCR; TCRdb lists only in-frame clones, some missing. Here the sample spans over 35,000 clones, roughly four fifths being singletons. For these receptors, no antigen is known. What was sequenced was PBMCs from blood kept in culture. Receptors originate from a human donor with multiple sclerosis.

This chain connects TRBV5-1 to TRBJ1-2, with 7 bases matching TRBD1. The CDR3 runs to 15 residues. Looked up from germline, CDR1 is SGHRS and CDR2 is YFSETQ. J was trimmed by 8 bases and V by 0 bases; bases with no gene match: 10. CDR3 sequence reads: CASSLVFETGRGYTF. The CDR3 DNA reads as TGCGCCAGCAGCTTGGTGTTCGAGACAGGGCGAGGCTACACCTTC.

This clone was found once. The chain couples TRBV9 to TRBJ2-5; D is ambiguous. V was pared by 4 bases and J by 3 bases, with 19 bases between. The CDR3 has 16 amino acids. Germline lookup yields CDR1 SGDLS and CDR2 YYNGEE. The CDR3 DNA reads as TGTGCCAGCAGCATTAGCATAGGCAAGGGTGAAGAGACCCAGTACTTC. This gives the protein CASSISIGKGEETQYF.

This chain connects TRBV5-1 to TRBJ1-3; TRBD1 matches 8 bases. This CDR3 is built from 16 residues. The V segment lost 3 bases and the J segment 8 bases; nucleotides outside the gene matches: 13. Germline-derived CDR1 and CDR2 are SGHRS and YFSETQ. The CDR3 DNA follows: TGCGCCAGCAGCTGGAAGACAGGGGACCAGATGGACACCATATATTTT. It translates to CASSWKTGDQMDTIYF.

The genes are TRBV7-6 and TRBJ2-3; D gene unclear. Trimming stripped 5 bases from V and 2 bases from J, with 14 bases between. Germline V lookup: CDR1 SGHVS, CDR2 FNYEAQ. CDR3 length equals 15 residues. CDR3 residues: CASSLALDLTDTQYF. The CDR3 nucleotides are TGTGCCAGCAGCCTCGCCCTGGACCTCACAGATACGCAGTATTTT. Drawing the rest from reference TRBV7-6 and TRBJ2-3, the complete variable domain is GAGVSQSPRYKVTKRGQDVALRCDPISGHVSLYWYRQALGQGPEFLTYFNYEAQQDKSGLPNDRFSAERPEGSISTLTIQRTEQRDSAMYRCASSLALDLTDTQYFGPGTRLTVL.

Only one count was recorded for this clone. The chain is built from TRBV6-5 and TRBJ1-2, with D tentatively TRBD1 (6 bases). The CDR3 is 15 amino acids. Trimming left V 6 bases short and J 7 bases short, with 21 bases between. Germline V CDR1 and CDR2: MNHEY, SVGAGI. The CDR3 region has the DNA TGTGCCAGCAGCCACAGGGTATCGGATTCCGGTGGCTACACCTTC. Its protein is CASSHRVSDSGGYTF.

The chain employs TRBV5-1 and TRBJ1-5, with no clear D. CDR3 size: 15 residues. Germline V lookup: CDR1 SGHRS, CDR2 YFSETQ. The V gene lost 4 bases and the J gene lost 4 bases, with 15 bases spanning the gap. CDR3 nucleotide sequence: TGCGCCAGCAGCATCGAAGCGGGGAGAAATCAGCCCCAGCATTTT. Translation: CASSIEAGRNQPQHF.

The rearrangement links TRBV7-8 to TRBJ2-7; 8 nucleotides line up with TRBD2. The CDR3 runs 17 residues. Germline trimming cut 7 bases from V and 2 bases from J; bases unmatched to any gene: 16. Germline V gives CDR1 SGHVS, CDR2 FQNEAQ. The chain's CDR3 is CASTELNTGGSTYEQYF. DNA for the CDR3: TGTGCCAGCACCGAATTAAACACGGGGGGGTCGACCTACGAGCAGTACTTC.

This clone was picked up one time. The chain uses TRBV2 and TRBJ2-5, with a weak D call TRBD2 (6 bases). This CDR3 has 12 residues. V gave up 4 bases and J gave up 12 bases, with 15 bases separating them. Germline-derived CDR1 and CDR2 are SNHLY and FYNNEI. In DNA, the CDR3 is TGTGCCAGCAGTGGGGAGGCGACCTCCGAGTACTTC. This gives the protein CASSGEATSEYF.

The V gene is TRBV18, the J gene TRBJ2-5; no clear D gene. The V and J ends lost 3 bases and 5 bases respectively, with 7 bases between them. CDR3 length: 12 amino acids. In germline, CDR1 is KGHSH, CDR2 LQKENI. The CDR3 loop is CASSPLEETQYF. The CDR3 DNA reads as TGTGCCAGCTCACCTCTAGAGGAGACCCAGTACTTC.